Presented here are 17 T cell receptor beta chains from one specimen sequenced in a study of post-analysis software for immune sequencing data. Study findings and constraints: Patients had higher frequencies than controls of five TRBV segments, including TRBV5-6, TRBV5-1 and TRBV20-1.

Their antigens remain unidentified. TCR beta cDNA libraries had unique molecular identifiers. TCRdb ran MiXCR on the PCR reads and lists one entry per CDR3 protein. The sample has roughly 400,000 distinct CDR3 sequences; 30% to 45% are singletons. The specimen was blood. The receptors originated from a girl aged 2-10 years with multiple sclerosis.

This clonotype has only a few counts. V gene TRBV7-9 combines with J gene TRBJ1-2, with D maybe TRBD1 (6 bases). V was clipped by 2 bases and J by 4 bases, with 14 bases between them. The CDR3 extends over 15 amino acids. Germline V gene data show CDR1 as SEHNR and CDR2 as FQNEAQ (reference sequence). This CDR3 reads CASSLRDNRAYGYTF. In DNA form, the CDR3 reads TGTGCCAGCAGCTTAAGGGACAATCGGGCCTATGGCTACACCTTC.

The rearrangement links TRBV28 to TRBJ2-7; 12 bases fit TRBD2. The CDR3 is 15 residues long. Germline-derived CDR1 and CDR2 are MDHEN and SYDVKM. V shed 3 bases and J 6 bases; nucleotides not matched to a gene: 6. CDR3 sequence: CASSLMTSGSREQYF. The CDR3 DNA is TGTGCCAGCAGTTTGATGACTAGCGGGAGTCGCGAGCAGTACTTC.

The sample holds a few counts of this clonotype. CDR3 sequence reads: CASSPLAGLTCNEQFF. The CDR3 coding sequence is TGTGCCAGCAGCCCTCTAGCGGGTCTAACCTGCAATGAGCAGTTCTTC. The J gene is TRBJ2-1, the V gene TRBV28, with 8 bases identical to TRBD2. CDR1 and CDR2 from the germline V gene are MDHEN and SYDVKM. Trimming cost V 6 bases and J 6 bases; bases outside gene matches: 13. This CDR3 spans 16 amino acids.

Remarks on this clonotype: An end of the junction differs from the germline gene, which may be a read error. This chain joins TRBV6-2 or TRBV6-3 and TRBJ2-3, with D possibly matching TRBD2 (6 bases). The CDR3 has 12 residues. Per the germline V gene, CDR1 is MNHEY and CDR2 is SVGEGT. The CDR3 DNA reads as TGTGCCAGCAGTACTAGCATAGATACGCAGTATTTT. Encoded protein: CASSTSIDTQYF.

This clonotype has a handful of counts. This rearrangement joins TRBV20-1 to TRBJ2-1; tentatively, D is TRBD1 (5 bases). V was pared by 0 bases and J by 0 bases, with 9 bases between. Germline V gives CDR1 DFQATT, CDR2 SNEGSKA (reference sequence). The CDR3 loop spans 15 amino acids. Written as DNA, the CDR3 is TGCAGTGCTAGAGATCTCAGGGCCTCCTACAATGAGCAGTTCTTC. Translated, it gives CSARDLRASYNEQFF.

This chain joins TRBV6-2 or TRBV6-3 and TRBJ2-1; D gene uncertain. Germline CDR1 is MNHEY and CDR2 is SVGEGT. Trimming removed 10 bases from V and 6 bases from J, with 10 bases in between. This CDR3 has 11 residues. The CDR3 DNA follows: TGTGCCACCTTCATACCCAATGAGCAGTTCTTC. Amino acid sequence: CATFIPNEQFF.

The chain carries TRBV6-5 and TRBJ2-1; the D gene could be TRBD1 or TRBD2 (5 bases each). Germline CDR1 MNHEY, CDR2 SVGAGI. CDR3 length equals 14 residues. Trimming took 3 bases from V and 8 from J, leaving 14 bases between them. CDR3 in amino acids: CASSYSGRGDEQFF. In DNA form, the CDR3 reads TGTGCCAGCAGTTATTCAGGTCGAGGGGATGAGCAGTTCTTC.

The chain is built from TRBV4-1 and TRBJ1-2, with 8 bases matching TRBD1. Germline lookup yields CDR1 MGHRA and CDR2 YSYEKL. The CDR3 is 15 residues long. The trim removed 3 bases at V and 8 bases at J, leaving 11 bases unmatched. As DNA, the CDR3 is TGCGCCAGCAGCCAGGCCCTGGGACAGGTGTCAGGCTACACCTTC. Its translation is CASSQALGQVSGYTF.

The chain carries TRBV12-3 or TRBV12-4 and TRBJ2-7; 10 nucleotides line up with TRBD1. Trimming removed 5 bases from V and 2 bases from J; junction bases left unmatched: 6. The CDR3 contains 15 residues. CDR3 nucleotides: TGTGCCAGCAGTAAGGGGACAGGGGATCCCTACGAGCAGTACTTC. This codes for CASSKGTGDPYEQYF.

This clonotype showed up just a few times. This sequence joins TRBV4-1 and TRBJ1-5; perhaps TRBD1 as D (5 bases). Germline values: CDR1 MGHRA, CDR2 YSYEKL. The CDR3 covers 14 residues. The V gene lost 0 bases and the J gene lost 12 bases, with 15 bases spanning the gap. The CDR3 coding sequence is TGCGCCAGCAGCCAAGATTCGGGACTAACCCTCCAGCATTTT. The encoded protein is CASSQDSGLTLQHF.

This chain joins TRBV3-1 and TRBJ1-1; no clear D gene. The germline V and J ends were trimmed by 3 bases and 7 bases, with 12 bases remaining between them. This CDR3 has 13 residues. Germline CDR1 and CDR2: LGHDT and YNNKEL (reference sequence). CDR3 protein: CASSQVEGNEAFF. Here the CDR3 DNA reads TGTGCCAGCAGCCAGGTCGAGGGTAATGAAGCTTTCTTT.

The CDR3 sequence: CASSGRPSYEQYF. CDR3 in DNA: TGTGCCAGCAGTGGCAGGCCCTCCTACGAGCAGTACTTC. V is TRBV2 and J is TRBJ2-7; D is ambiguous. Germline V gives CDR1 SNHLY, CDR2 FYNNEI. V was cut by 4 bases and J by 0 bases, with 7 bases left in between. The CDR3 extends over 13 amino acids.

This clonotype came up a few times. The chain employs TRBV12-3 or TRBV12-4 and TRBJ1-2; D gene uncertain. V was pared by 3 bases and J by 0 bases, with 11 bases between. The CDR3 is 15 residues long. The CDR3 region is CASSFSRATNYGYTF. DNA of the CDR3: TGTGCCAGCAGTTTTTCACGAGCTACTAACTATGGCTACACCTTC.

The chain joins TRBV29-1 to TRBJ1-1, with no clear D. Germline loops: CDR1 SQVTM, CDR2 ANQGSEA. Trimming left V 3 bases short and J 4 bases short, with 12 bases between. The CDR3 spans 13 residues. CDR3 protein: CSVETTFGTEAFF. For the CDR3, the DNA is TGCAGCGTTGAGACAACTTTTGGCACTGAAGCTTTCTTT.

The chain couples TRBV12-3 or TRBV12-4 to TRBJ2-7, with D possibly being TRBD2 (5 bases). With 4 bases removed from V and 6 bases from J, the gap between germline ends came to 10 bases. This CDR3 is built from 12 residues. The CDR3 sequence is CASSYSSTEQYF. The CDR3 DNA reads TGTGCCAGCAGTTACTCTAGCACCGAGCAGTACTTC.

The J gene is TRBJ2-5, the V gene TRBV7-9; 9 bases match TRBD2. V gave up 5 bases and J gave up 2 bases; unmatched junction bases: 9. CDR3 size: 16 residues. The germline CDR1 and CDR2 sequences are SEHNR and FQNEAQ (reference sequence). CDR3 nucleotides: TGTGCCAGCAGCCACCGACTAGCGGAGTCACAAGAGACCCAGTACTTC. It yields the protein CASSHRLAESQETQYF.

The rearrangement uses TRBV7-3 and TRBJ1-2; D is perhaps TRBD1 (6 bases). From germline, CDR1 is SGHTA and CDR2 FQGTGA. This CDR3 region has 13 residues. Trimming took 2 bases from V and 4 from J, leaving 8 bases between them. CDR3 nucleotides: TGTGCCAGCAGCTTATTACAGGGCTATGGCTACACCTTC. Its translation is CASSLLQGYGYTF.